One and the same sample provided the 3 T cell receptor beta chains below, sequenced in a study of blood T cell repertoires in COVID-19 (TCRdb year 2020). Libraries were prepared through the immunoSEQ multiplex PCR assay. Not all clones reach the TCRdb copy of this immuneACCESS table, which keeps in-frame sequences only. Checked studies attribute under half of the gap to unresolved V genes and leave the rest unexplained. Here the sample has over 55,000 clones; around 86% occur a single time. Around 8% of the sample is in the top ten clones. Sequencing was performed on peripheral blood. These receptor sequences come from a man between 45 and 60 years old with active COVID-19.

The genes are TRBV9 and TRBJ1-4; D possibly corresponds to TRBD1 (5 bases). Trimming stripped 3 bases from V and 3 bases from J, with 9 bases between. The CDR3 loop spans 14 amino acids. The germline V gene encodes CDR1 SGDLS and CDR2 YYNGEE. The CDR3 is CASSAREANEKLFF. The CDR3, as DNA: TGTGCCAGCAGCGCCAGGGAGGCTAATGAAAAACTGTTTTTT.

This clone was observed a single time. The chain has TRBV7-2 and TRBJ2-7, with 10 positions matching TRBD1. The germline CDR1 and CDR2 sequences are SGHTA and FQGNSA. The trim removed 5 bases at V and 3 bases at J, leaving 7 bases unmatched. This CDR3 is built from 15 residues. The CDR3 nucleotides are TGTGCCAGCAGCCGCCCGGGACAGGGGATCTACGAGCAGTACTTC. Protein sequence: CASSRPGQGIYEQYF.

The chain is built from TRBV19 and TRBJ1-1; D gene unclear. CDR3 length: 15 residues. Germline V gene data show CDR1 as LNHDA and CDR2 as SQIVND (reference sequence). Trimming took 7 bases from V and 4 from J, leaving 19 bases between them. The CDR3 DNA sequence: TGTGCCAGTACCCTTAGGAGGGTTCCCGGCACTGAAGCTTTCTTT. Protein: CASTLRRVPGTEAFF.